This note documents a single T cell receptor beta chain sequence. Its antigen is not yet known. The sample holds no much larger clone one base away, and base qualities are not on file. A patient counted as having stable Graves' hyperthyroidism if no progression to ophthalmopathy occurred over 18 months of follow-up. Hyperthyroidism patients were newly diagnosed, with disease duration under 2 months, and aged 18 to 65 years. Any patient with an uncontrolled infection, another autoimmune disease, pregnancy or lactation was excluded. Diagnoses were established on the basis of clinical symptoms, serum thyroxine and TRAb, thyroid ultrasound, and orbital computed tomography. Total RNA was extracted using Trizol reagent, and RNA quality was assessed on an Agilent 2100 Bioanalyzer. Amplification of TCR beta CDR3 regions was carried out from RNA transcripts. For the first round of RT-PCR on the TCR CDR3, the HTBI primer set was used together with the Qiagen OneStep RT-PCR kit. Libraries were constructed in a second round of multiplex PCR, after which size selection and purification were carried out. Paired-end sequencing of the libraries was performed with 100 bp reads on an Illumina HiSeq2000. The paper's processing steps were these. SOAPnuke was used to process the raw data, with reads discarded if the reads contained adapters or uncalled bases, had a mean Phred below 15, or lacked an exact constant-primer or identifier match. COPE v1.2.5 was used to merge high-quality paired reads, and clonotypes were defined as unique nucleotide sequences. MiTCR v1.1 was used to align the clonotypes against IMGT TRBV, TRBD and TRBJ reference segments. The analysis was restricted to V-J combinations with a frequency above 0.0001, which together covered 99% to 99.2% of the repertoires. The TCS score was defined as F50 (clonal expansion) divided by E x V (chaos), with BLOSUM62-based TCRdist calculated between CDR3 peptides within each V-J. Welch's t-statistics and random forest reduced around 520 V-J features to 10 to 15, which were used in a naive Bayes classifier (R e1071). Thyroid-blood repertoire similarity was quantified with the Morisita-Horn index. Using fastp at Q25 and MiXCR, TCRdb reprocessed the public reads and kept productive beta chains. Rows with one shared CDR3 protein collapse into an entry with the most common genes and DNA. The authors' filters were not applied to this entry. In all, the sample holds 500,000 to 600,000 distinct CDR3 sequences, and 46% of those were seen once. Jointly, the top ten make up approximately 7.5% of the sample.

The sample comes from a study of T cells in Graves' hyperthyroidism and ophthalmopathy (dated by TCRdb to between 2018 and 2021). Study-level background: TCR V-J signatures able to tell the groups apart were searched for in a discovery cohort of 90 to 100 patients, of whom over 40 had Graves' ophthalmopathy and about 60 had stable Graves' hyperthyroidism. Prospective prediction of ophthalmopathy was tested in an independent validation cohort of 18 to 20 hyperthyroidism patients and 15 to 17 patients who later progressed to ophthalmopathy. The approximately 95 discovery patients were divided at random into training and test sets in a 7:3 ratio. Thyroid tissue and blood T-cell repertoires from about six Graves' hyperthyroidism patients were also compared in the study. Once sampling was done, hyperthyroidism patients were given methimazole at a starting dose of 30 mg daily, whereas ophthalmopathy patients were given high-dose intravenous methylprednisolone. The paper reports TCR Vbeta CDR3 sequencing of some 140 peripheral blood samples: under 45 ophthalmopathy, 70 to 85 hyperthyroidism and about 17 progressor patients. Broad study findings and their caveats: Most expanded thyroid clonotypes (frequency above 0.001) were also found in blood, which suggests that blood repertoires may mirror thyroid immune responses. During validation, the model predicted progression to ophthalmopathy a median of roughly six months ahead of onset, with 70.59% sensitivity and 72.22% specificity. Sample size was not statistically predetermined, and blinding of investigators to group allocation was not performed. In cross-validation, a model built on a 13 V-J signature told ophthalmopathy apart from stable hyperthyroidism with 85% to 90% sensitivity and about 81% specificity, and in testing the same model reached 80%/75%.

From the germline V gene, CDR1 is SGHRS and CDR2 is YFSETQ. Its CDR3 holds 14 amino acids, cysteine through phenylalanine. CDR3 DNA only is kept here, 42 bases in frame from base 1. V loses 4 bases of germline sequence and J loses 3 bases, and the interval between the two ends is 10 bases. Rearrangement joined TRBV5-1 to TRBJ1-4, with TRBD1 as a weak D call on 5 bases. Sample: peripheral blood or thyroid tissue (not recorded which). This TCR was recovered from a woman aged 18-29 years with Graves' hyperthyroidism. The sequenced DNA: TGCGCCAGCAGCCAAGGGGACCCTAATGAAAAACTGTTTTTT. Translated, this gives CASSQGDPNEKLFF.